This T cell receptor beta chain was found in a study of T cell responses to AZD1222 COVID-19 vaccine. Whole-study context: Samples with a second dose at about 4 or about 12 weeks were pooled together.

The repertoire was sequenced with immunoSEQ multiplex PCR; TCRdb's copy has only in-frame clones and lacks some. The top ten clones hold about 4.8% of a sample with 95,000 to 150,000 clones, about nine tenths of them seen once. Regarding the study as a whole: At study baseline, merely five or six AZD1222 recipients were seropositive.

Trimming removed 7 bases from V and 1 base from J, with 11 bases in between. Germline V lookup: CDR1 MNHEY, CDR2 SVGAGI. The CDR3 sequence is 13 residues long. In the case of this clone: Its antigen is unknown.

The sequenced sample was peripheral blood, obtained on day 0 of AZD1222 vaccination. The receptor was isolated from an adult in good health. The gene calls are TRBV6-5 and TRBJ2-7; D is possibly TRBD2 (6 bases). The CDR3 reads CASNERASYEQYF. DNA for the CDR3: TGTGCCAGCAACGAGCGGGCTTCCTACGAGCAGTACTTC.